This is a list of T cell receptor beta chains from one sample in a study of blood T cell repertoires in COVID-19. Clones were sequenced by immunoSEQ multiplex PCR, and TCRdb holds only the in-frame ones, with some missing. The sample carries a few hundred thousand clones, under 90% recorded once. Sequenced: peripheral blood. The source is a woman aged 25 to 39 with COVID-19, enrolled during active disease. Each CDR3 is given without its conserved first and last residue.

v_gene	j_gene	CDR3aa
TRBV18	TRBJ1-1	ASSPLRGNTEAF
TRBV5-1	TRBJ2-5	ASSLGQGAAQY
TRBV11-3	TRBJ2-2	ASSLYGGPRTGELF
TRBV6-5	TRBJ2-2	ASSSAGGNTGELF
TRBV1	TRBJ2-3	TSSQDREREWFRDTQY
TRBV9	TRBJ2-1	ASSGSGVAGGIDEQF
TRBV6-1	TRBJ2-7	ASREIPGQGFYEQY
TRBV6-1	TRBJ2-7	ASSDGEGANEQY
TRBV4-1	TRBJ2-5	ASSHSALETQY
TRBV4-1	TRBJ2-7	ASSQDRGQGGNEQY